Detailed here is one T cell receptor (beta chain). The antigen is undetermined. In the PCR, 60 Vbeta and 13 Jbeta primers were used. The assay was immunoSEQ multiplex PCR, and TCRdb's table has in-frame clones only and misses some. The profile shows tens of thousands of clones, about 65% of them singletons. This sample was taken from a study of cytomegalovirus exposure and HLA in healthy donors. The CDR3 has 16 amino acids. Germline lookup yields CDR1 LGHNA and CDR2 YSLEER. The ends were cut back, 0 bases at V and 0 bases at J, with 8 bases in the middle. General observations from the study: What TCR beta sequences reportedly achieved was accurate prediction of HLA-A and HLA-B alleles in most subjects. Later, an analysis showed that TCR beta chains associated with HLA were more clonally expanded than others that were equally common. A few chains linked to CMV were shown in vitro to be specific for CMV antigens.

The rearrangement uses TRBV4-3 and TRBJ1-4, with D maybe TRBD1 (5 bases). The sequencing sample was made of PBMCs. The receptor was derived from a man in his fifties in good health and CMV-seropositive. CDR3 protein: CASSQEGAPTNEKLFF. The CDR3 DNA reads as TGCGCCAGCAGCCAAGAAGGGGCACCAACTAATGAAAAACTGTTTTTT.